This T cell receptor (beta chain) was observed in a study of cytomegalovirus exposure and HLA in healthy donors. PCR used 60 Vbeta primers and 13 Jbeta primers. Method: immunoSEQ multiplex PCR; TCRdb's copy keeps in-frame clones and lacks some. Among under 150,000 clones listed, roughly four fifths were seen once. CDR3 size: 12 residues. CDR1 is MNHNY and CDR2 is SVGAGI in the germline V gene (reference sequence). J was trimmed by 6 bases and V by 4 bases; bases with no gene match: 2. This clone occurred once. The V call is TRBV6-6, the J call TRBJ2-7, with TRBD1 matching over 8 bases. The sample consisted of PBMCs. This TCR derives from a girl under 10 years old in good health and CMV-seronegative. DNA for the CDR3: TGTGCCAGCAGTTTGACAGGGGTCGAGCAGTACTTC. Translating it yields CASSLTGVEQYF.